These 23 T cell receptor beta chains originate from one sample sequenced in a study of cytomegalovirus exposure and HLA in healthy donors. Generated by immunoSEQ multiplex PCR, the TCRdb table keeps only in-frame clones and is missing some. Here the sample spans more than 130,000 clones, just over 85% being singletons. Material: PBMCs. These receptors were collected from a woman aged 18-29 years in good health and CMV-seropositive.

The J gene is TRBJ2-7, the V gene TRBV27, with a tentative D call TRBD2 (5 bases). Per the germline V gene, CDR1 is MNHEY and CDR2 is SMNVEV (reference sequence). The CDR3 contains 12 residues. V shed 2 bases and J shed 5 bases, with 7 bases lying between them. Here the CDR3 DNA reads TGTGCCAGCAGTTTAAACGGGGACGAGCAGTACTTC. Its translation is CASSLNGDEQYF.

V is TRBV7-9 and J is TRBJ1-1, with a weak D call TRBD1 (6 bases). Germline CDR1 SEHNR, CDR2 FQNEAQ (reference sequence). V lost 5 bases and J 0 bases, leaving 13 bases between the germline ends. The CDR3 has 15 amino acids. CDR3 protein: CASSPPGHLNTEAFF. The CDR3 bases are TGTGCCAGCAGCCCCCCGGGACACCTGAACACTGAAGCTTTCTTT.

This clone turned up a few times. This chain connects TRBV6-5 to TRBJ1-2, with 7 nucleotides matching TRBD1. CDR1 and CDR2 from the germline V gene are MNHEY and SVGAGI. CDR3 size: 15 residues. V lost 0 bases and J lost 4; bases outside the gene matches: 5. The CDR3 DNA reads as TGTGCCAGCAGTTACTCGGCGACAGGGATCTATGGCTACACCTTC. Its protein is CASSYSATGIYGYTF.

The V and J genes are TRBV28 and TRBJ2-7, with 7 bases aligning to TRBD2. The length of the CDR3 is 14 residues. In germline, CDR1 is MDHEN, CDR2 SYDVKM. The V and J ends lost 7 bases and 0 bases, in that order; junction bases with no gene match: 6. CDR3 protein: CASTPSGSSYEQYF. DNA of the CDR3: TGTGCCAGCACACCTAGCGGTTCCTCCTACGAGCAGTACTTC.

The rearrangement links TRBV19 to TRBJ2-2, with no clear D. Deletions cut 5 bases from V and 0 bases from J, with 13 bases between. There are 16 residues in the CDR3. CDR1 and CDR2 (germline): LNHDA, SQIVND (reference sequence). CDR3 residues: CASSLFGPTNTGELFF. The CDR3 DNA reads as TGTGCCAGTAGTCTTTTTGGCCCGACGAACACCGGGGAGCTGTTTTTT.

V usage is TRBV29-1 and J usage is TRBJ1-2; D is undetermined. The CDR3 has 13 amino acids. CDR1 SQVTM and CDR2 ANQGSEA come from the germline V gene. V was shortened by 1 base and J by 4 bases, with 10 bases between the two germline ends. CDR3: CSVEVPQSYGYTF. The DNA of the CDR3 is TGCAGCGTTGAAGTCCCACAGAGCTATGGCTACACCTTC.

The V gene is TRBV6-1, the J gene TRBJ2-5; 7 bases are a match to TRBD1. The CDR3 runs to 14 residues. The junction had 4 bases not matched to a gene; V was cut back by 2 bases and J by 4 bases. Germline CDR1 reads MNHNS; CDR2 reads SASEGT. CDR3 amino acids: CASSEPGDRETQYF. The CDR3 coding sequence is TGTGCCAGCAGTGAACCAGGGGACAGAGAGACCCAGTACTTC.

V gene TRBV28 combines with J gene TRBJ1-2; D is ambiguous. V dropped 3 bases and J dropped 4 bases, with 12 bases sitting between them. The CDR3 loop spans 14 amino acids. CDR1 is MDHEN and CDR2 is SYDVKM in the germline V gene. The chain's CDR3 is CASSLRELGYGYTF. CDR3 DNA sequence: TGTGCCAGCAGTTTGAGGGAGCTTGGCTATGGCTACACCTTC.

The chain has TRBV15 and TRBJ1-2; no definite D call. The CDR3 is made up of 15 amino acids. Trimming took 5 bases from V and 4 from J, leaving 17 bases between them. Germline V gene sequence: CDR1 LNHNV, CDR2 YYDKDF (reference sequence). The CDR3 spells CATSPRGSSGYGYTF. In DNA form, the CDR3 reads TGTGCCACCAGCCCACGAGGGAGTAGTGGCTATGGCTACACCTTC.

The chain is built from TRBV2 and TRBJ2-5; 10 bases agree with TRBD1. Germline lookup yields CDR1 SNHLY and CDR2 FYNNEI. The trim removed 6 bases at V and 2 bases at J, leaving 3 bases unmatched. The CDR3 runs to 14 residues. In DNA, the CDR3 is TGTGCCAGCAGCGAGGACAGGGGGCAAGAGACCCAGTACTTC. Encoded protein: CASSEDRGQETQYF. Complete variable domain (other parts from reference TRBV2 and TRBJ2-5): EPEVTQTPSHQVTQMGQEVILRCVPISNHLYFYWYRQILGQKVEFLVSFYNNEISEKSEIFDDQFSVERPDGSNFTLKIRSTKLEDSAMYFCASSEDRGQETQYFGPGTRLLVL.

V and J are TRBV2 and TRBJ2-2, with D possibly TRBD2 on 5 matching bases. CDR1 is SNHLY, CDR2 FYNNEI, per germline. V lost 5 bases to trimming and J lost 2 bases, with 15 bases between them. The CDR3 is made up of 16 amino acids. CDR3 region: CASSPPQDFNTGELFF. CDR3 DNA: TGTGCCAGCAGTCCACCGCAGGACTTTAACACCGGGGAGCTGTTTTTT.

The chain carries TRBV10-1 and TRBJ1-2; D is perhaps TRBD1 (6 bases). This CDR3 has 13 amino acids. The V and J ends lost 6 bases and 2 bases respectively, with 10 bases between them. Germline lookup yields CDR1 WNHNN and CDR2 SYGVQD (reference sequence). The CDR3: CASSADRNYGYTF. DNA of the CDR3: TGCGCCAGCAGCGCGGACAGAAACTATGGCTACACCTTC.

The rearrangement joins TRBV9 to TRBJ2-1, with a tentative D call TRBD2 (6 bases). V lost 0 bases and J 6 bases, leaving 10 bases between the germline ends. Germline lookup yields CDR1 SGDLS and CDR2 YYNGEE. The CDR3 runs 14 residues. CDR3 DNA: TGTGCCAGCAGCGTAGGGACTACCTTCAATGAGCAGTTCTTC. Translated, it gives CASSVGTTFNEQFF.

The V call is TRBV5-1, the J call TRBJ2-3; the match to TRBD2 covers 12 bases. Germline CDR1 is SGHRS and CDR2 is YFSETQ. CDR3 size: 18 residues. The V gene end was trimmed by 4 bases and the J gene end by 5 bases; junction bases not matched to a gene: 14. In nucleotides, the CDR3 is TGCGCCAGCAGCCCCCCGAAAACGACTAGCGGGAGATTAGATACGCAGTATTTT. Translation gives CASSPPKTTSGRLDTQYF.

The chain combines TRBV5-6 with TRBJ2-5, with a possible D match to TRBD2 (5 bases). Germline V gene data show CDR1 as SGHDT and CDR2 as YYEEEE. V shed 1 base and J shed 13 bases, with 14 bases lying between them. The CDR3 length is 12 residues. CDR3 in amino acids: CASSLRWTEAYF. For the CDR3, the DNA is TGTGCCAGCAGCTTGAGGTGGACGGAGGCGTACTTC.

The chain couples TRBV7-3 to TRBJ2-1; D perhaps matches TRBD2 (6 bases). The CDR3 is 16 amino acids. Trimming pared 5 bases from V and 4 bases from J, leaving 18 bases between. The germline V gene has CDR1 SGHTA and CDR2 FQGTGA. The CDR3 nucleotides read TGTGCCAGCAGCCCCCCTGCAGCGGGTGGGTACAATGAGCAGTTCTTC. Its translation: CASSPPAAGGYNEQFF.

This chain connects TRBV7-3 to TRBJ2-3; TRBD2 aligns across 8 bases. V lost 1 base, J lost 2 bases, and 8 bases stayed unmatched. Germline loops: CDR1 SGHTA, CDR2 FQGTGA. The CDR3 is 17 residues long. This CDR3 reads CASSLIASGGLTDTQYF. The CDR3 nucleotides are TGTGCCAGCAGCTTAATCGCCAGCGGGGGCCTCACAGATACGCAGTATTTT.

The chain links TRBV18 to TRBJ2-5; weak D call: TRBD1 (6 bases). The CDR3 runs to 14 residues. Trimming stripped 6 bases from V and 2 bases from J, with 13 bases between. The germline gives CDR1 KGHSH, CDR2 LQKENI. The CDR3 sequence is CASSPGQSQETQYF. In nucleotides, the CDR3 is TGTGCCAGCTCGCCCGGACAGTCACAAGAGACCCAGTACTTC.

This chain connects TRBV5-6 to TRBJ2-7, with 14 bases matching TRBD2. J lost 4 bases, V lost 4 bases, and 4 bases had no gene match. The CDR3 is 15 amino acids. The germline V gene has CDR1 SGHDT and CDR2 YYEEEE. CDR3 amino acids: CASSPGTSGRYEQYF. For the CDR3, the DNA is TGTGCCAGCAGCCCCGGGACTAGCGGGAGATACGAGCAGTACTTC.

The genes are TRBV5-5 and TRBJ2-7; TRBD2 agrees at 10 bases. Looked up from germline, CDR1 is SGHKS and CDR2 is YYEKEE (reference sequence). The CDR3 is 14 amino acids. Trimming took 4 bases from V and 5 from J; bases not matched to a gene: 6. The CDR3 DNA reads TGTGCCAGCAGCAATCTAGCGGGGGTTGACGAGCAGTACTTC. As protein: CASSNLAGVDEQYF.

The chain links TRBV2 to TRBJ1-5, with D perhaps matching TRBD1 (5 bases). Germline V gene data show CDR1 as SNHLY and CDR2 as FYNNEI. This CDR3 contains 14 residues. Deletions cut 9 bases from V and 7 bases from J, with 19 bases between. Written as DNA, the CDR3 is TGTGCCAGTGGTGGGTCGGGACTGACACAGCCCCAGCATTTT. Translation: CASGGSGLTQPQHF.

The rearrangement links TRBV27 to TRBJ1-2, with 7 bases fitting TRBD1. This CDR3 region has 14 residues. V was clipped by 2 bases and J by 0 bases; unmatched bases: 0. Germline-derived CDR1 and CDR2 are MNHEY and SMNVEV (reference sequence). CDR3 DNA: TGTGCCAGCAGTTTACAGGGGGCTAACTATGGCTACACCTTC. This translates into CASSLQGANYGYTF.

This rearrangement joins TRBV6-5 to TRBJ2-7; D is unclear. Trimming left V 0 bases short and J 3 bases short, with 9 bases between. This CDR3 contains 14 residues. Germline CDR1 reads MNHEY; CDR2 reads SVGAGI. In DNA form, the CDR3 reads TGTGCCAGCAGTTACTCTAACTATCTCTACGAGCAGTACTTC. Protein sequence: CASSYSNYLYEQYF.